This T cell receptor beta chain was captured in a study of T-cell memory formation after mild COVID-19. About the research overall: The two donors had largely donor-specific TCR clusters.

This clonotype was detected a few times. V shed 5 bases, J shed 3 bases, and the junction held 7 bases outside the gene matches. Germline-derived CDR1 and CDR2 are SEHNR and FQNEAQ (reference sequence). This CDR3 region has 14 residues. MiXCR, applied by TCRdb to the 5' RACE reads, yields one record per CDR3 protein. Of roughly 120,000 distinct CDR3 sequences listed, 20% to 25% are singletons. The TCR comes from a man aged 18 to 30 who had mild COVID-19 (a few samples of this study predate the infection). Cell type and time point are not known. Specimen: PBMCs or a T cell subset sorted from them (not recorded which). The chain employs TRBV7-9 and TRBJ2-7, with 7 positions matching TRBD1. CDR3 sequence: CASSPGQIDYEQYF. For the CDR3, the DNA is TGTGCCAGCAGCCCGGGACAGATAGACTACGAGCAGTACTTC.